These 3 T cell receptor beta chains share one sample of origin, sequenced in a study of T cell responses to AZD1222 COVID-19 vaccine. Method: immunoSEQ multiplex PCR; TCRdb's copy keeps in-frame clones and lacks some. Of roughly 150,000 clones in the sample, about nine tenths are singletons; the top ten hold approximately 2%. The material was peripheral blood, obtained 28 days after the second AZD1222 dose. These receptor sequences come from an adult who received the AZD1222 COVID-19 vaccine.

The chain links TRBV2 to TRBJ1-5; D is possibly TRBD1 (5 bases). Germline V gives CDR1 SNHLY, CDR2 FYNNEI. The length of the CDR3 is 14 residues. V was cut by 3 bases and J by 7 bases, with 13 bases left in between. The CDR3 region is CASSDIGGGQPQHF. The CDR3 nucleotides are TGTGCCAGCAGTGATATCGGGGGGGGGCAGCCCCAGCATTTT.

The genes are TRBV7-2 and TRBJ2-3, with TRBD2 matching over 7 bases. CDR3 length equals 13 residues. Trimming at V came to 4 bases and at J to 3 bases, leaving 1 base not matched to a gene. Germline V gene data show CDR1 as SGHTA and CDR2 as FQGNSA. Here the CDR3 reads CASSWEGTDTQYF. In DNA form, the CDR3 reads TGTGCCAGCAGCTGGGAGGGGACAGATACGCAGTATTTT.

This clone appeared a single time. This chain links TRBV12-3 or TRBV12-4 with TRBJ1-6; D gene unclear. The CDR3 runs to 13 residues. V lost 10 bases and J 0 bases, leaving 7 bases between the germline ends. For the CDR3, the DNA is TGTGCCACCGCGAGCTCCTATAATTCACCCCTCCACTTT. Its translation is CATASSYNSPLHF.